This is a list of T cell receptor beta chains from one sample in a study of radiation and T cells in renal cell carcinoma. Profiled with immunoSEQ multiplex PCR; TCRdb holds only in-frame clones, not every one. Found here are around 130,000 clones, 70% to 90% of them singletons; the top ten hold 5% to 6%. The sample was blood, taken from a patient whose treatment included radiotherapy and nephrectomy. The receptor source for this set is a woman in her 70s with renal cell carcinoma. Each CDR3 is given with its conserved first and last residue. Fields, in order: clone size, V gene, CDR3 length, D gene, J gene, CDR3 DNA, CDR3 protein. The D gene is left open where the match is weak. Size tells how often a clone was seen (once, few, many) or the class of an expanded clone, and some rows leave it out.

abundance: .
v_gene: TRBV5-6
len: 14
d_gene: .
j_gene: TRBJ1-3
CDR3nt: TGTGCCAGCAGCTTGCTCGGGGCTGGAAACACCATATATTTT
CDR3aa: CASSLLGAGNTIYF

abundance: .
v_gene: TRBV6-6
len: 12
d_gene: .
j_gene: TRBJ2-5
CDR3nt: TGTGCCAGCCGGAGACAGCAAGAGACCCAGTACTTC
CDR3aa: CASRRQQETQYF

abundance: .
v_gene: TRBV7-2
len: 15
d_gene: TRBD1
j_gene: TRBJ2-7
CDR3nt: TGTGCCAGCAGGCCCAGCTGGGACAGACGATACGAGCAGTACTTC
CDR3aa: CASRPSWDRRYEQYF

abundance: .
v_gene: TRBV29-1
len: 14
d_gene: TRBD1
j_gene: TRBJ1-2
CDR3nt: TGCAGCGTTTTCACAGGGGGCGAGGACTATGGCTACACCTTC
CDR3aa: CSVFTGGEDYGYTF

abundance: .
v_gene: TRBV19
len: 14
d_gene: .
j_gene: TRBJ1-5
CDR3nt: TGTGCCAGTAGTATCCGGGCGGTGGATCAGCCCCAGCATTTT
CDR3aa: CASSIRAVDQPQHF

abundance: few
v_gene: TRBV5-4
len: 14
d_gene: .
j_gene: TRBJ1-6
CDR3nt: TGTGCCAGCAGCTTGCAGGGAGGCAATTCACCCCTCCACTTT
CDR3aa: CASSLQGGNSPLHF

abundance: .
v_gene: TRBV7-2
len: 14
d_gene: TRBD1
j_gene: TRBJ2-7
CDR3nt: TGTGCCAGCAACCGGGACAGGGCCTCCTACGAGCAGTACTTC
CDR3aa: CASNRDRASYEQYF

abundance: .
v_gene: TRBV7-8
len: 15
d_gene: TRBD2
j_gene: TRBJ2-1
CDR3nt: TGTGCCAGCAGCTTAGGGCAAGCGGGGGACAATGAGCAGTTCTTC
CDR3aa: CASSLGQAGDNEQFF

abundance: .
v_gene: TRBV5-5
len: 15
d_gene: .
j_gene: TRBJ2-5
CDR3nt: TGTGCCAGCAGCTTGAGGGCGACAAAGCAAGAGACCCAGTACTTC
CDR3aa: CASSLRATKQETQYF

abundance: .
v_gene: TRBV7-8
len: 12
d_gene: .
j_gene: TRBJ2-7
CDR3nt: TGTGCCAGCAGCTCGACCACCTACGAGCAGTACTTC
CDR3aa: CASSSTTYEQYF

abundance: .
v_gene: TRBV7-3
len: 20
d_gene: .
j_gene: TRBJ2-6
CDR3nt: TGTGCCAGCAGCTCCTCATCTACTCCGAGTGGGGGCTCTGGGGCCAACGTCCTGACTTTC
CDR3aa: CASSSSSTPSGGSGANVLTF

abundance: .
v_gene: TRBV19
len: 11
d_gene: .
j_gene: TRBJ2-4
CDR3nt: TGTGCCAGTAGTTGGGCAGCTAATCAGTACTTC
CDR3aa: CASSWAANQYF

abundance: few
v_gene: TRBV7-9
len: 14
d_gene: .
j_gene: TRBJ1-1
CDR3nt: TGTGCCAGCAGCCCCGGGGGGGCGAACACTGAAGCTTTCTTT
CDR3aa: CASSPGGANTEAFF

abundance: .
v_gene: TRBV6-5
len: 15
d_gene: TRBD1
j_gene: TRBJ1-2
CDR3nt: TGTGCCAGCAGTTCCCGACAGGGGGTGGACTATGGCTACACCTTC
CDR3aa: CASSSRQGVDYGYTF

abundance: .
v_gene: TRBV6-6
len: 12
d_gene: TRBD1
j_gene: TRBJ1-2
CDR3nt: TGTGCCTTATGGGAGGGGGCGCGAGGCTACACCTTC
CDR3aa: CALWEGARGYTF

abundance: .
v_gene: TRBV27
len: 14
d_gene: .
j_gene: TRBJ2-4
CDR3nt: TGTGCCAGCAGTTTATCGGGGGCGCGAAACATTCAGTACTTC
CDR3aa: CASSLSGARNIQYF

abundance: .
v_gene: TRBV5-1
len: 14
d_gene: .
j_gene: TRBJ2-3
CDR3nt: TGCGCCAGCAGCGCACCGGGTAGGCCAGATACGCAGTATTTT
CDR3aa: CASSAPGRPDTQYF

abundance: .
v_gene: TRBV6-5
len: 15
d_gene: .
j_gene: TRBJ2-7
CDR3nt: TGTGCCAGCAGAGATCCCGGGGGGCGCGCCTACGAGCAGTACTTC
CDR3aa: CASRDPGGRAYEQYF

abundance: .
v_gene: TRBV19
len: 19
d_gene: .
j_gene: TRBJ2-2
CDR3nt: TGTGCCAGTAGTATTGGTAGGGCTAGTACTTATGCCAACACCGGGGAGCTGTTTTTT
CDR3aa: CASSIGRASTYANTGELFF

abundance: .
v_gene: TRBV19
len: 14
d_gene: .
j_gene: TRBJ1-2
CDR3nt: TGTGCCAGTAGTCCCCACCCTCCGAACTATGGCTACACCTTC
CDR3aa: CASSPHPPNYGYTF

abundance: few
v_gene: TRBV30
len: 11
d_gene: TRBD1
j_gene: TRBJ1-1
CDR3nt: TGTGCCTGGAGCGGGACAGACAAAGCTTTCTTT
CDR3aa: CAWSGTDKAFF

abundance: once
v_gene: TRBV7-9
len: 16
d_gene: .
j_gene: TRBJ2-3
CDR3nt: TGTGCCAGCAGCTTAGCGAGCCCTACCGGGGCAGATACGCAGTATTTT
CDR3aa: CASSLASPTGADTQYF

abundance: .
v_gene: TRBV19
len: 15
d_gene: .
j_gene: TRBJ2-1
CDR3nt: TGTGCCAGTACCCTATCCGGTGGACAGCACAATGAGCAGTTCTTC
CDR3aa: CASTLSGGQHNEQFF

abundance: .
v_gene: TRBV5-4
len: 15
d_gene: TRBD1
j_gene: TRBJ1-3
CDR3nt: TGTGCCAGCAGCTTGGATGTGGGACAGCGAAACACCATATATTTT
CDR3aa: CASSLDVGQRNTIYF

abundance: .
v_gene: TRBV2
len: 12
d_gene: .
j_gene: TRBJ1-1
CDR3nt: TGTGCCAGCATGACGACGGACACTGAAGCTTTCTTT
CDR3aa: CASMTTDTEAFF

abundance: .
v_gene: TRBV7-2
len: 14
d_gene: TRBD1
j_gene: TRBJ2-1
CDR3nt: TGTGCCAGCAGCCCACGGACAGGGGGCGCCGAGCAGTTCTTC
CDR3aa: CASSPRTGGAEQFF

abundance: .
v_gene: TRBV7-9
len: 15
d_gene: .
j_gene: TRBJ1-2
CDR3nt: TGTGCCAGCAGCTTAGCCACAGGGCCCGGCCCTGGCTACACCTTC
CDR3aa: CASSLATGPGPGYTF

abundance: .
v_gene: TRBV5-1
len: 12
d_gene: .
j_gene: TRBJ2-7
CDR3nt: TGCGCCAGCAGCTTCAACGGGGACGAGCAGTACTTC
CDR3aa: CASSFNGDEQYF

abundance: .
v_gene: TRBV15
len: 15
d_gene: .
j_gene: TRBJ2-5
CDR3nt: TGTGCCACCAGCAGAGATCAGGAGGGAGGAGAGACCCAGTACTTC
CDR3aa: CATSRDQEGGETQYF

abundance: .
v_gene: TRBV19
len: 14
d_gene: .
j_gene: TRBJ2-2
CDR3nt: TGTGCCAGTAAGCAGTCGGGTGGAGCCGGGGAGCTGTTTTTT
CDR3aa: CASKQSGGAGELFF

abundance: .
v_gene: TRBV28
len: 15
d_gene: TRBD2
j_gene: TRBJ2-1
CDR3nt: TGTGCCAGCAGTTTCAGGACTAGCGGGGGAATTGAGCAGTTCTTC
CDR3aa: CASSFRTSGGIEQFF

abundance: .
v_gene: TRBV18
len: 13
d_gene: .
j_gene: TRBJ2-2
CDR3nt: TGTGCCAGCTCCAACCGCAGCACCGGGGAGCTGTTTTTT
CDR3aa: CASSNRSTGELFF

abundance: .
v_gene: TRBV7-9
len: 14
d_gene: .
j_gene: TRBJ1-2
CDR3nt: TGTGCCACCCTCCCGTCCGGGACGGTCTATGGCTACACCTTC
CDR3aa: CATLPSGTVYGYTF

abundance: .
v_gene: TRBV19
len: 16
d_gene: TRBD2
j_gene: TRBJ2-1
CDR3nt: TGTGCCAGTAGTATAGATGTAGCGGGGTGGTACAATGAGCAGTTCTTC
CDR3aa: CASSIDVAGWYNEQFF

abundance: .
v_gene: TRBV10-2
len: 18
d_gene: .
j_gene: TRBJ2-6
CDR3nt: TGCGCCAGCAGTGAGGGTGTAGGCTTGGGCTCTGGGGCCAACGTCCTGACTTTC
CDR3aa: CASSEGVGLGSGANVLTF

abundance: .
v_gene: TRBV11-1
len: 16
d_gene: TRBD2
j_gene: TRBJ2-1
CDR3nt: TGTGCCAGCAGCCTTGGTGGTAGCGGGGGTTACAATGAGCAGTTCTTC
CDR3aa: CASSLGGSGGYNEQFF

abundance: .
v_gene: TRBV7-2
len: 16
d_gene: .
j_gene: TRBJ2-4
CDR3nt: TGTGCCAGCAGCTTAGCCCTGCTGGGGGCCAAAAACATTCAGTACTTC
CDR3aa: CASSLALLGAKNIQYF